What follows is one TCR beta chain and its context. The data derive from a study of blood T cell repertoires in COVID-19. Study at large: Donors in the United States, Italy and Spain gave samples during acute or convalescent COVID-19.

Libraries were prepared by immunoSEQ multiplex PCR; TCRdb keeps only in-frame clonotypes and omits some of them. The profile covers some 220,000 clones, with more than 65% appearing a single time and about 2.4% taken by the ten largest. Per germline, CDR1 SGHNT and CDR2 YYREEE (reference sequence). Trimming cost V 0 bases and J 3 bases; bases outside gene matches: 2. The CDR3 spans 16 residues. The rearrangement joins TRBV5-4 to TRBJ2-5; TRBD2 matches 13 bases. The sequenced sample consisted of peripheral blood. The sequence was collected from a woman aged 60-75 years with acute or convalescent COVID-19. The CDR3 sequence is CASSLVGLAGKETQYF. For the CDR3, the DNA is TGTGCCAGCAGCTTGGTGGGACTAGCGGGGAAAGAGACCCAGTACTTC.